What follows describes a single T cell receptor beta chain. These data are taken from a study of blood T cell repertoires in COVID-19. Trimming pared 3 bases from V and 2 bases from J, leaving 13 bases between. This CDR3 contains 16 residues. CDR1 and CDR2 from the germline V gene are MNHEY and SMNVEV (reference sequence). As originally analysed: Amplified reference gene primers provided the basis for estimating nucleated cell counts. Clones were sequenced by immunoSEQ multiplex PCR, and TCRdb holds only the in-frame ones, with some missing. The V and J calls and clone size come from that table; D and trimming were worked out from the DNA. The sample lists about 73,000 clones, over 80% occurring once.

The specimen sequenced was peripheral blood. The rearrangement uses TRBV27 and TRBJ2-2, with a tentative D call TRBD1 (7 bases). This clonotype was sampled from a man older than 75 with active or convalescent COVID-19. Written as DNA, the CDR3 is TGTGCCAGCAGTTTTCTCAGGGGGGCTAACACCGGGGAGCTGTTTTTT. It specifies CASSFLRGANTGELFF.